This is a list of T cell receptor beta chains from one sample in a study of CD8+ T cells in alopecia areata. The table came from immunoSEQ multiplex PCR; TCRdb's copy has only in-frame clones and leaves some out. Of more than 90,000 clones listed, roughly 64% are singletons. Sequenced here: CD8+ T cells sorted from blood, sampled at week 4, from a patient treated with tofacitinib. The receptors were sampled from a human donor with alopecia areata. Both conserved end residues are part of each CDR3. The D gene is left open where the match is weak. Only part of the rows carry a size: once, few, many, or a class if the clone is expanded.

d_call: .
j_call: TRBJ2-1
v_call: TRBV5-6
clone_size: .
cdr3_aa: CASSLGGSYNEQFF
cdr3_nt: TGTGCCAGCAGCTTGGGTGGGAGTTACAATGAGCAGTTCTTC

d_call: .
j_call: TRBJ2-6
v_call: TRBV2
clone_size: .
cdr3_aa: CANWVGGANVLTF
cdr3_nt: TGTGCCAACTGGGTCGGTGGGGCCAACGTCCTGACTTTC

d_call: .
j_call: TRBJ2-5
v_call: TRBV5-1
clone_size: once
cdr3_aa: CASSLLTGNQETQYF
cdr3_nt: TGCGCCAGCAGCTTACTTACAGGGAACCAAGAGACCCAGTACTTC

d_call: TRBD1
j_call: TRBJ1-2
v_call: TRBV7-9
clone_size: .
cdr3_aa: CASSLGQGARGYTF
cdr3_nt: TGTGCCAGCAGTTTGGGGCAGGGGGCGCGTGGCTACACCTTC

d_call: .
j_call: TRBJ1-1
v_call: TRBV2
clone_size: few
cdr3_aa: CASSVPEAFF
cdr3_nt: TGTGCCAGCAGTGTCCCTGAAGCTTTCTTT

d_call: .
j_call: TRBJ1-1
v_call: TRBV15
clone_size: .
cdr3_aa: CATSREPARGGAFF
cdr3_nt: TGTGCCACCAGCAGAGAGCCTGCGAGGGGTGGAGCTTTCTTT

d_call: TRBD2
j_call: TRBJ2-5
v_call: TRBV5-6
clone_size: .
cdr3_aa: CASSAGVGQYF
cdr3_nt: TGTGCCAGCAGCGCGGGAGTGGGCCAGTACTTC

d_call: .
j_call: TRBJ1-1
v_call: TRBV29-1
clone_size: .
cdr3_aa: CSVELGHGFTEAFF
cdr3_nt: TGCAGCGTTGAGTTGGGACACGGTTTCACTGAAGCTTTCTTT

d_call: .
j_call: TRBJ2-5
v_call: TRBV7-9
clone_size: .
cdr3_aa: CASSSQAGSLRETQYF
cdr3_nt: TGTGCCAGCAGCTCCCAAGCCGGTAGCTTACGAGAGACCCAGTACTTC

d_call: .
j_call: TRBJ2-7
v_call: TRBV7-9
clone_size: .
cdr3_aa: CASSFSSGEQYF
cdr3_nt: TGTGCCAGCAGCTTTTCTTCGGGGGAGCAGTACTTC

d_call: TRBD1
j_call: TRBJ1-1
v_call: TRBV9
clone_size: .
cdr3_aa: CASSPGGGRTEAFF
cdr3_nt: TGTGCCAGCAGCCCCGGAGGGGGCCGGACTGAAGCTTTCTTT

d_call: TRBD1
j_call: TRBJ1-2
v_call: TRBV5-1
clone_size: .
cdr3_aa: CASSLAIGGAGYGYTF
cdr3_nt: TGCGCCAGCAGCTTGGCCATAGGGGGCGCTGGCTATGGCTACACCTTC

d_call: .
j_call: TRBJ1-2
v_call: TRBV4-1
clone_size: .
cdr3_aa: CASSHVILGGGDYGYTF
cdr3_nt: TGCGCCAGCAGCCATGTAATCCTCGGGGGTGGGGACTATGGCTACACCTTC

d_call: TRBD1
j_call: TRBJ2-7
v_call: TRBV29-1
clone_size: .
cdr3_aa: CSVESQGDSYEQYF
cdr3_nt: TGCAGCGTTGAATCACAGGGGGACTCCTACGAGCAGTACTTC

d_call: TRBD2
j_call: TRBJ2-7
v_call: TRBV4-1
clone_size: .
cdr3_aa: CASSQVSGRTTYEQYF
cdr3_nt: TGCGCCAGCAGCCAAGTTAGCGGGAGAACGACCTACGAGCAGTACTTC

d_call: .
j_call: TRBJ2-3
v_call: TRBV7-6
clone_size: .
cdr3_aa: CASSLISDTQYF
cdr3_nt: TGTGCCAGCAGCTTAATATCAGATACGCAGTATTTT

d_call: .
j_call: TRBJ2-1
v_call: TRBV7-9
clone_size: .
cdr3_aa: CASSGERGPYNEQFF
cdr3_nt: TGTGCCAGCAGCGGAGAGAGGGGTCCCTACAATGAGCAGTTCTTC

d_call: .
j_call: TRBJ2-5
v_call: TRBV7-9
clone_size: .
cdr3_aa: CASRRGPSGQETQYF
cdr3_nt: TGTGCCAGCCGAAGGGGGCCTAGCGGCCAAGAGACCCAGTACTTC

d_call: .
j_call: TRBJ2-5
v_call: TRBV5-1
clone_size: .
cdr3_aa: CASSLVGGPETQYF
cdr3_nt: TGCGCCAGCAGCTTGGTGGGGGGACCAGAGACCCAGTACTTC

d_call: .
j_call: TRBJ2-7
v_call: TRBV7-9
clone_size: few
cdr3_aa: CASSPGQEPYEQYF
cdr3_nt: TGTGCCAGCAGCCCTGGTCAGGAACCCTACGAGCAGTACTTC

d_call: .
j_call: TRBJ2-7
v_call: TRBV7-8
clone_size: few
cdr3_aa: CASSLAAESYEQYF
cdr3_nt: TGTGCCAGCAGCTTAGCGGCAGAGAGCTACGAGCAGTACTTC

d_call: TRBD2
j_call: TRBJ2-1
v_call: TRBV6-5
clone_size: once
cdr3_aa: CASSYSAGDNEQFF
cdr3_nt: TGTGCCAGCAGTTACTCCGCGGGGGACAATGAGCAGTTCTTC

d_call: TRBD2
j_call: TRBJ2-3
v_call: TRBV14
clone_size: .
cdr3_aa: CASSQGDSGADTQYF
cdr3_nt: TGTGCCAGCAGCCAAGGCGATAGCGGGGCAGATACGCAGTATTTT

d_call: TRBD2
j_call: TRBJ2-5
v_call: TRBV5-6
clone_size: .
cdr3_aa: CASSLLADGETQYF
cdr3_nt: TGTGCCAGCAGCCTTCTAGCGGATGGGGAGACCCAGTACTTC

d_call: TRBD2
j_call: TRBJ2-1
v_call: TRBV28
clone_size: .
cdr3_aa: CASSLVVAGASYNEQFF
cdr3_nt: TGTGCCAGCAGTTTAGTGGTAGCGGGAGCATCCTACAATGAGCAGTTCTTC

d_call: .
j_call: TRBJ2-3
v_call: TRBV5-1
clone_size: .
cdr3_aa: CASSLDSGPGTDTQYF
cdr3_nt: TGCGCCAGCAGCTTGGACAGCGGGCCTGGCACAGATACGCAGTATTTT

d_call: .
j_call: TRBJ2-6
v_call: TRBV23-1
clone_size: few
cdr3_aa: CASSQSRQLNSGANVLTF
cdr3_nt: TGCGCCAGCAGTCAATCGCGCCAGCTTAACTCTGGGGCCAACGTCCTGACTTTC